The clone carrying this T cell receptor (beta chain) was seen only a few times. The antigen remains undetermined. This sample is drawn from a study of T cells after yellow fever vaccination. About the study: Fractions of limited cellularity were prepared by means of SMART-Seq v4 Ultra Low Input. Study-wide results and limits: A secondary response was less intense yet reached its peak sooner, at day 5 versus 15. Most clones from primary vaccination resurfaced after the booster (around 95% CD4, 88% CD8).

This CDR3 spans 19 amino acids. V dropped 1 base and J dropped 1; count of bases not matched to a gene: 10. MiXCR, run by TCRdb on the 5' RACE reads, gives a single entry per CDR3 protein. Among over 110,000 distinct CDR3 sequences listed, 6.5% to 8.5% were seen once. V gene TRBV12-3 or TRBV12-4 combines with J gene TRBJ2-4, with TRBD2 matching over 10 bases. This clonotype was obtained from a man aged 25-40 years who received the YFV17D yellow fever vaccine. Sequencing was performed on CD4+ T cells sorted from PBMCs, taken 5 days after the yellow fever booster vaccination. CDR3 bases: TGTGCCAGCAGTTTAGGACGGGCTAGCGGGAGCGATGCCAAAAACATTCAGTACTTC. Protein product: CASSLGRASGSDAKNIQYF.